Listed below are T cell receptor beta chains from one sample, sequenced in a study of blood T cells in healthy people across ages. Each CDR3 protein is one row after TCRdb ran MiXCR on the 5' RACE reads. Of about 780,000 distinct CDR3 sequences listed, about 59% are singletons. The sequenced sample was blood. These TCRs come from a man in his thirties or forties in good health. Each CDR3 is given with its conserved first and last residue. Fields, in order: V gene, J gene, CDR3 protein.

TRBV9	TRBJ2-6	CASSARELGANVLTF
TRBV7-8	TRBJ2-1	CASTFGTGRYNEQFF
TRBV24-1	TRBJ2-5	CATAGTGGPETQYF
TRBV7-3	TRBJ2-1	CASSTTSGGAYEQFF
TRBV6-1	TRBJ2-1	CASTLGTGVGFPYNEQFF
TRBV20-1	TRBJ1-2	CSALTETGSGYTF
TRBV2	TRBJ2-1	CASSHYWESEFF
TRBV30	TRBJ2-5	CAFEGGGCQYF
TRBV11-1	-	CASSLDRQGHEQYF
TRBV20-1	TRBJ2-1	CSARGKGTSQMVRYNERFF
TRBV7-3	TRBJ2-1	CASSLAGDDNEQFF
TRBV4-2	TRBJ1-2	CASSHPSRRGPLNYGYTF
TRBV7-3	TRBJ2-3	CASSLLAGPWDTQYF
TRBV5-1	TRBJ2-2	CASSPLSGAVTGELFF
TRBV15	TRBJ2-5	CATSRAHQETQYF
TRBV5-1	TRBJ2-1	CASSNRGSYDNEQFF
TRBV14	TRBJ1-5	CASSNRTSNQPQHF
TRBV4-3	TRBJ2-5	CASSQDREGSPQYF
TRBV4-2	-	CASSQELAGGTETQYF
TRBV2	TRBJ2-7	CASSEEVTGPQQYF
TRBV4-3	TRBJ1-2	CASSQDDRGPSRRYGYTF
TRBV20-1	TRBJ2-3	CSAPDRADTQYF
TRBV28	TRBJ1-5	CASFPGPNQPQHF
TRBV10-3	TRBJ1-1	CAISPTTGAGNTEAFF
TRBV28	TRBJ2-5	CASQQGSAGETQYF